Listed here are 17 T cell receptor beta chains from one sample, sequenced in a study of blood T cell repertoires in COVID-19. The data were produced by immunoSEQ multiplex PCR, yet TCRdb's version contains in-frame clones alone and is incomplete. The sample has fewer than 250,000 clones; around 90% are singletons. Sequencing used peripheral blood. The receptors originated from a man between 60 and 75 years old with COVID-19, enrolled during active disease.

The chain is built from TRBV7-6 and TRBJ1-6; possibly TRBD1 for D (5 bases). Germline V gene sequence: CDR1 SGHVS, CDR2 FNYEAQ. The CDR3 covers 16 residues. V was shortened by 2 bases and J by 9 bases, with 17 bases between the two germline ends. The CDR3 loop reads CASSLTATQGSSPLHF. CDR3 coding DNA: TGTGCCAGCAGCTTAACAGCTACCCAGGGAAGTTCACCCCTCCACTTT.

The chain is built from TRBV28 and TRBJ2-7; TRBD1 might be the D (6 bases). The CDR3 has 14 residues. Germline assignment: CDR1 MDHEN and CDR2 SYDVKM. With 2 bases removed from V and 3 bases from J, the gap between germline ends came to 11 bases. CDR3 DNA: TGTGCCAGCAGTTTACCACCGGACAGCTACGAGCAGTACTTC. It is translated as CASSLPPDSYEQYF.

This clone was found once. This chain uses TRBV6-1 with TRBJ1-5; TRBD1 is a possible D gene (6 bases). Germline V gene sequence: CDR1 MNHNS, CDR2 SASEGT. This CDR3 region has 14 residues. Trimming left V 2 bases short and J 6 bases short, with 11 bases between. This CDR3 reads CASSERGAGQPQHF. The CDR3, as DNA: TGTGCCAGCAGTGAACGGGGGGCGGGTCAGCCCCAGCATTTT.

The chain couples TRBV10-3 to TRBJ1-1; perhaps TRBD1 as D (5 bases). Trimming took 11 bases from V and 1 from J, leaving 11 bases between them. Germline CDR1 ENHRY, CDR2 SYGVKD. The CDR3 contains 12 residues. In DNA form, the CDR3 reads TGTGCCTCCACGGGGGGGAACACTGAAGCTTTCTTT. Translation: CASTGGNTEAFF.

This chain joins TRBV3-1 (or the pseudogene TRBV3-2) and TRBJ2-5; the D is unclear. CDR1 is LGHDT, CDR2 YNNKEL, per germline (reference sequence). Trimming took 4 bases from V and 1 from J, leaving 10 bases between them. CDR3 size: 14 residues. CDR3 amino acids: CASSPTGIQETQYF. Here the CDR3 DNA reads TGTGCCAGCAGCCCCACGGGTATCCAAGAGACCCAGTACTTC.

The chain combines TRBV7-9 with TRBJ2-1; perhaps TRBD1 as D (7 bases). The CDR3 runs to 18 residues. The V gene's germline CDR1 is SEHNR and CDR2 FQNEAQ (reference sequence). The ends were cut back, 3 bases at V and 3 bases at J, with 21 bases in the middle. The CDR3 DNA follows: TGTGCCAGCAGCTTGGGTGTGGCAGGGGGACTTCGCTACAATGAGCAGTTCTTC. Translation gives CASSLGVAGGLRYNEQFF.

This clone was observed once. CDR3 protein: CASSLRHFTGVGTEAFF. CDR3 DNA sequence: TGTGCCAGTAGTCTACGCCACTTCACAGGGGTAGGCACTGAAGCTTTCTTT. The chain employs TRBV19 and TRBJ1-1; 7 bases line up with TRBD1. The CDR3 is 17 amino acids. V lost 5 bases and J lost 4; bases outside the gene matches: 16. CDR1 LNHDA and CDR2 SQIVND come from the germline V gene (reference sequence).

The chain combines TRBV11-3 with TRBJ2-7, with 7 bases matching TRBD2. Germline values: CDR1 SGHNT, CDR2 YENEEA. V lost 4 bases to trimming and J lost 6 bases; unmatched junction nucleotides: 6. This CDR3 is built from 13 residues. Here the CDR3 reads CASSSRDYSEQYF. The CDR3, as DNA: TGTGCCAGCAGCTCACGGGACTACTCCGAGCAGTACTTC.

This clone was detected once. The chain joins TRBV3-1 (or the pseudogene TRBV3-2) to TRBJ2-7; TRBD2 aligns across 11 bases. V was pared by 4 bases and J by 2 bases, with 7 bases of the junction left unmatched. CDR1 and CDR2 from the germline V gene are LGHDT and YNNKEL (reference sequence). There are 16 residues in the CDR3. CDR3 in amino acids: CASSPDSSGGTYEQYF. CDR3 coding DNA: TGTGCCAGCAGCCCTGACTCTAGCGGGGGGACCTACGAGCAGTACTTC.

The chain has TRBV19 and TRBJ1-4, with D maybe TRBD1 (5 bases). The CDR3 spans 16 residues. Per germline, CDR1 LNHDA and CDR2 SQIVND (reference sequence). Trimming stripped 5 bases from V and 0 bases from J, with 13 bases between. The CDR3 nucleotides are TGTGCCAGTAGTGGTTCAGGGTCTACAACTAATGAAAAACTGTTTTTT. Protein: CASSGSGSTTNEKLFF.

The rearrangement links TRBV28 to TRBJ2-1, with D unclear. The germline V and J ends were trimmed by 7 bases and 0 bases, with 7 bases remaining between them. Germline loops: CDR1 MDHEN, CDR2 SYDVKM. The CDR3 loop spans 13 amino acids. CDR3 loop: CASTPSSYNEQFF. DNA of the CDR3: TGTGCCAGCACCCCGAGCTCCTACAATGAGCAGTTCTTC.

This clone was recorded once. This rearrangement joins TRBV6-1 to TRBJ1-1, with TRBD1 identical over 7 bases. CDR1 and CDR2 (germline): MNHNS, SASEGT. The V segment lost 4 bases and the J segment 0 bases; nucleotides outside the gene matches: 8. The CDR3 extends over 16 amino acids. The CDR3 loop reads CASSAGTAIMNTEAFF. The CDR3 DNA reads as TGTGCCAGCAGTGCAGGGACAGCCATCATGAACACTGAAGCTTTCTTT.

The chain employs TRBV4-2 and TRBJ1-2; possible D gene TRBD1, 5 bases. V lost 0 bases and J lost 4, with 12 bases in between. In germline, CDR1 is LGHNA, CDR2 YNFKEQ. The CDR3 spans 15 residues. The CDR3 nucleotides are TGTGCCAGCAGCCAAGATCCTGACAGATCCTATGGCTACACCTTC. This gives the protein CASSQDPDRSYGYTF.

This chain uses TRBV27 with TRBJ2-7; possible D gene TRBD1, 6 bases. Looked up from germline, CDR1 is MNHEY and CDR2 is SMNVEV (reference sequence). This CDR3 has 13 residues. V shed 6 bases and J shed 7 bases, with 16 bases lying between them. CDR3 sequence reads: CASSARGPGEQYF. CDR3 bases: TGTGCCAGCAGCGCCAGGGGTCCCGGGGAGCAGTACTTC.

The chain carries TRBV10-3 and TRBJ2-2; no definite D call. V dropped 10 bases and J dropped 3 bases, with 12 bases sitting between them. The CDR3 is 13 amino acids. The germline V gene has CDR1 ENHRY and CDR2 SYGVKD. The CDR3 sequence is CATRSGDTGELFF. The DNA of the CDR3 is TGTGCCACCAGGTCTGGAGACACCGGGGAGCTGTTTTTT.

The V gene is TRBV29-1, the J gene TRBJ2-7; TRBD1 is a possible D gene (6 bases). The CDR3 has 12 residues. Per germline, CDR1 SQVTM and CDR2 ANQGSEA. V lost 3 bases and J lost 2, with 8 bases in between. The CDR3 DNA is TGCAGCGTTGAGACAGGTGCCTACGAGCAGTACTTC. This encodes CSVETGAYEQYF.

V is TRBV7-9 and J is TRBJ1-2; 9 bases agree with TRBD1. V lost 5 bases, J lost 3 bases, and 13 bases stayed unmatched. From germline, CDR1 is SEHNR and CDR2 FQNEAQ (reference sequence). There are 17 residues in the CDR3. In DNA form, the CDR3 reads TGTGCCAGCAGCGCCGACCGGGACAGGGTGCGAGACTATGGCTACACCTTC. It encodes CASSADRDRVRDYGYTF.